One sample yielded the 12 T cell receptor beta chains listed below, sequenced in a study of cytomegalovirus exposure and HLA in healthy donors. The study ran its PCR with 60 Vbeta and 13 Jbeta primers. Produced via immunoSEQ multiplex PCR; TCRdb's table is partial and in-frame only. This repertoire shows 170,000 or so clones, about 80% found once; its top ten account for 0.69%. The sequenced sample was PBMCs. The source is a woman aged 40 to 49 in good health and CMV-seronegative.

A single count supports this clone. The V and J genes are TRBV6-5 and TRBJ1-5; 7 bases match TRBD1. CDR3 size: 16 residues. V lost 4 bases, J lost 5 bases, and 11 bases stayed unmatched. Germline V gene sequence: CDR1 MNHEY, CDR2 SVGAGI. The CDR3 loop reads CASSLLPTGLHQPQHF. CDR3 bases: TGTGCCAGCAGTTTACTCCCGACAGGGTTGCATCAGCCCCAGCATTTT.

The chain joins TRBV28 to TRBJ1-2; D remains unclear. The CDR3 consists of 14 residues. Between the trimmed V and J ends, which lost 5 bases and 4 bases, there was a span of 14 bases. CDR1 and CDR2 from the germline V gene are MDHEN and SYDVKM. The CDR3 loop is CASSGGWSIYGYTF. CDR3 coding DNA: TGTGCCAGCAGTGGAGGGTGGAGCATCTATGGCTACACCTTC.

The chain combines TRBV4-3 with TRBJ1-2; unclear D gene. The CDR3 consists of 15 residues. Trimming took 4 bases from V and 4 from J, leaving 16 bases between them. CDR1 LGHNA and CDR2 YSLEER come from the germline V gene. The CDR3: CASSPSGRLAYGYTF. The CDR3 DNA reads as TGCGCCAGCAGCCCTTCCGGGAGATTAGCCTATGGCTACACCTTC.

In this sample, this clone turned up a few times. The chain combines TRBV10-3 with TRBJ2-3; the D gene is possibly TRBD1 (6 bases). This CDR3 comprises 13 residues. Per the germline V gene, CDR1 is ENHRY and CDR2 is SYGVKD. V shed 6 bases and J shed 4 bases, with 11 bases lying between them. Here the CDR3 DNA reads TGTGCCATCAGATCCAGACAGGCAGATACGCAGTATTTT. This encodes CAIRSRQADTQYF.

The V gene is TRBV7-2, the J gene TRBJ2-7; TRBD2 agrees at 8 bases. There are 13 residues in the CDR3. Germline V gene lookup returns CDR1 SGHTA and CDR2 FQGNSA. Trimming at V came to 6 bases and at J to 6 bases, leaving 7 bases not matched to a gene. As DNA, the CDR3 is TGTGCCAGCAGTACCGGGACTAGGAGCGAGCAGTACTTC. As protein: CASSTGTRSEQYF.

The V call is TRBV30, the J call TRBJ2-3, with 14 bases matching TRBD2. Germline CDR1 GTSNPN, CDR2 SVGIG (reference sequence). This CDR3 has 19 amino acids. V shed 1 base and J 2 bases; nucleotides not matched to a gene: 11. CDR3 sequence: CAWSAGLAGVAINTDTQYF. The DNA of the CDR3 is TGTGCCTGGAGTGCGGGACTAGCGGGAGTCGCCATAAACACAGATACGCAGTATTTT.

This clone was detected only once. This chain joins TRBV9 and TRBJ1-6; 8 nucleotides line up with TRBD1. V dropped 3 bases and J dropped 5; count of bases not matched to a gene: 4. Germline V gives CDR1 SGDLS, CDR2 YYNGEE. The CDR3 has 15 residues. In DNA form, the CDR3 reads TGTGCCAGCAGCGACTCAGGGGGCAATAATTCACCCCTCCACTTT. It specifies CASSDSGGNNSPLHF.

The V call is TRBV30, the J call TRBJ1-1; D call uncertain. This CDR3 region has 12 residues. The V gene's germline CDR1 is GTSNPN and CDR2 SVGIG (reference sequence). Trimming took off 2 bases at V and 1 base at J, with 5 bases between the two ends. The CDR3 loop is CAWSPGNTEAFF. CDR3 coding DNA: TGTGCCTGGAGTCCCGGGAACACTGAAGCTTTCTTT.

V and J are TRBV5-1 and TRBJ2-2; TRBD1 agrees at 7 bases. The V and J ends lost 0 bases and 4 bases, in that order; junction bases with no gene match: 3. Germline-derived CDR1 and CDR2 are SGHRS and YFSETQ. The CDR3 is 15 residues long. The CDR3 DNA follows: TGCGCCAGCAGCTTGGGAGGGGGCGGCACCGGGGAGCTGTTTTTT. Its protein product is CASSLGGGGTGELFF. Complete variable domain (other parts from reference TRBV5-1 and TRBJ2-2): KAGVTQTPRYLIKTRGQQVTLSCSPISGHRSVSWYQQTPGQGLQFLFEYFSETQRNKGNFPGRFSGRQFSNSRSEMNVSTLELGDSALYLCASSLGGGGTGELFFGEGSRLTVL.

The CDR3: CASSVGQGSISYNSPLHF. The CDR3 DNA sequence: TGCGCCAGCAGCGTCGGACAGGGCAGTATCTCCTATAATTCACCCCTCCACTTT. This sequence joins TRBV5-1 and TRBJ1-6, with 8 bases that match TRBD1. Germline CDR1 SGHRS, CDR2 YFSETQ. Trimming took 4 bases from V and 0 from J; bases not matched to a gene: 9. The CDR3 has 18 residues.

CDR3 in amino acids: CASSTGTTYEQYF. The DNA of the CDR3 is TGTGCCAGCTCAACCGGGACAACCTACGAGCAGTACTTC. This chain joins TRBV5-6 and TRBJ2-7; D possibly corresponds to TRBD1 (6 bases). CDR3 length: 13 amino acids. Germline V gene data show CDR1 as SGHDT and CDR2 as YYEEEE. V was clipped by 7 bases and J by 2 bases, with 13 bases between them.

The chain is built from TRBV18 and TRBJ2-1; 9 bases map to TRBD1. The germline CDR1 and CDR2 sequences are KGHSH and LQKENI. Trimming removed 3 bases from V and 3 bases from J; junction bases left unmatched: 0. This CDR3 has 14 residues. In DNA form, the CDR3 reads TGTGCCAGCTCACCGGGACAGGGCTACAATGAGCAGTTCTTC. It specifies CASSPGQGYNEQFF.